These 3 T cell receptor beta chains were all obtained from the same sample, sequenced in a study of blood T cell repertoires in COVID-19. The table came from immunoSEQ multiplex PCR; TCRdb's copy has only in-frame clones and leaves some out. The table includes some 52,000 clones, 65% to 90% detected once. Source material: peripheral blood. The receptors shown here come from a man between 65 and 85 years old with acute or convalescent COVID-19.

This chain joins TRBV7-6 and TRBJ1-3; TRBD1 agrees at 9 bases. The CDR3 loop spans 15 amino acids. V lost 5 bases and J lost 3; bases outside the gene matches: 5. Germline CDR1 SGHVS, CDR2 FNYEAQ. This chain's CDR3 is CASSLGQGYGNTIYF. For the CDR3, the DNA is TGTGCCAGCAGCCTGGGACAGGGTTATGGAAACACCATATATTTT.

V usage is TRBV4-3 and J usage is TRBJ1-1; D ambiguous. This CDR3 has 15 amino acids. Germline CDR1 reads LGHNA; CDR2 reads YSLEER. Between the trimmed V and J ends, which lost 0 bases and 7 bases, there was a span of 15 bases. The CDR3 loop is CASSQEVNQAIEAFF. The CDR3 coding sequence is TGCGCCAGCAGCCAAGAAGTTAACCAGGCGATTGAAGCTTTCTTT.

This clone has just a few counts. The DNA of the CDR3 is TGTGCCAGCAGCTTAATTCCCCTGAATGAGCAGTTCTTC. Translation: CASSLIPLNEQFF. This sequence joins TRBV7-9 and TRBJ2-1, with D uncertain. Deletions cut 2 bases from V and 7 bases from J, with 9 bases between. The CDR3 has 13 residues. Germline V gene lookup returns CDR1 SEHNR and CDR2 FQNEAQ (reference sequence).